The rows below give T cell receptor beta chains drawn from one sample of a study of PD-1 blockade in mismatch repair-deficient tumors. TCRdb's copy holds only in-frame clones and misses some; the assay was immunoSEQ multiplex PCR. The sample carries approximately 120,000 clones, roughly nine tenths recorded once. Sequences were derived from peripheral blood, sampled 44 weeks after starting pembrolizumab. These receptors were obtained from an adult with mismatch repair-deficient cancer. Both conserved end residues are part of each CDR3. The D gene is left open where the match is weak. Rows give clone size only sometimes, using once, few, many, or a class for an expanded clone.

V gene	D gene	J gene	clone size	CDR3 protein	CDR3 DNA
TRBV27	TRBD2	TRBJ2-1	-	CASSPYPPGLARGGATYNEQFF	TGTGCCAGCAGTCCATACCCCCCGGGACTAGCCAGGGGGGGGGCAACATACAATGAGCAGTTCTTC
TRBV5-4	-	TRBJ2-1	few	CASSTAGPHNEQFF	TGTGCCAGCAGCACTGCCGGCCCCCACAATGAGCAGTTCTTC
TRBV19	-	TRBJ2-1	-	CATDYLNEQFF	TGTGCCACCGACTATCTCAATGAGCAGTTCTTC
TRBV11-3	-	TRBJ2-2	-	CASSLGYGANTGELFF	TGTGCCAGCAGCTTAGGTTACGGTGCGAACACCGGGGAGCTGTTTTTT
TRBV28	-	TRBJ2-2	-	CASSLLGGPGELFF	TGTGCCAGCAGCCTACTAGGTGGCCCCGGGGAGCTGTTTTTT
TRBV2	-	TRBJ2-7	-	CASSDSQGTHEQYF	TGTGCCAGCAGTGATTCTCAGGGTACCCACGAGCAGTACTTC
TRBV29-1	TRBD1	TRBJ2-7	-	CSGGTGDYEQYF	TGCAGCGGGGGGACAGGGGACTACGAGCAGTACTTC
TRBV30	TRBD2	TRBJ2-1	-	CAWSVWLAGGAFF	TGTGCCTGGAGTGTATGGCTAGCGGGAGGGGCGTTCTTC
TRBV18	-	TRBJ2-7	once	CASSLDRAGEQYF	TGTGCCAGCTCACTTGACAGGGCGGGAGAGCAGTACTTC
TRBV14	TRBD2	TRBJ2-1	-	CASSQVRERASGRKVYNEQFF	TGTGCCAGCAGCCAAGTAAGGGAAAGGGCTAGCGGGCGGAAAGTGTACAATGAGCAGTTCTTC
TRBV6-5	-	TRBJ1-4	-	CASSYGTDNEKLFF	TGTGCCAGCAGTTACGGGACGGATAATGAAAAACTGTTTTTT
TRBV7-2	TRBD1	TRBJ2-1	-	CASSRSGTAYNEQFF	TGTGCCAGCAGCCGATCCGGGACAGCCTACAATGAGCAGTTCTTC
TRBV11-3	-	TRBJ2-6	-	CASSLTSFGANVLTF	TGTGCCAGCAGCCTTACGTCGTTTGGGGCCAACGTCCTGACTTTC
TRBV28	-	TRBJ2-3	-	CASSLPSRGIRTDTQYF	TGTGCCAGCAGTTTACCATCTCGAGGGATCAGGACAGATACGCAGTATTTT
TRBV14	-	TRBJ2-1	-	CASSPGHSSYNEQFF	TGTGCCAGCAGCCCGGGACACTCGAGCTACAATGAGCAGTTCTTC
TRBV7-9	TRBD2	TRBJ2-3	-	CASSSTSGGSTDTQYF	TGTGCCAGCAGCTCAACTAGCGGGGGAAGCACAGATACGCAGTATTTT
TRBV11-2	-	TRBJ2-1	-	CASSFHYGTNEQFF	TGTGCCAGCAGCTTTCATTATGGGACCAATGAGCAGTTCTTC
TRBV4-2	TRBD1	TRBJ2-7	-	CASSQGGRGRSYEQYF	TGTGCCAGCAGCCAAGGGGGTAGGGGGCGCTCCTACGAGCAGTACTTC
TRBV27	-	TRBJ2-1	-	CASSLTGQPEQFF	TGTGCCAGCAGTTTAACAGGGCAGCCTGAGCAGTTCTTC
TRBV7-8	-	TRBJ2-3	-	CASSPPRGRGTDTQYF	TGTGCCAGCAGCCCACCACGAGGCAGGGGTACAGATACGCAGTATTTT
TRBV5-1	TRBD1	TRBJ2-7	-	CASRTGTVPVYEQYF	TGCGCCAGCAGAACCGGGACAGTCCCCGTCTACGAGCAGTACTTC